This passage covers 21 T cell receptor beta chains from one sample sequenced in a study of T cell repertoires in cytomegalovirus infection. Their target antigens are unknown. MiXCR was run by TCRdb on the reads, yielding one entry per CDR3 protein. The sample includes 71,000 or so distinct CDR3 sequences, 20% of them seen just once. The specimen comprised CD8+ T cells from cultured PBMCs, sampled from culture after CMV antigen stimulation. These receptors were collected from a human donor in good health (CMV status not recorded). Some clones in this sample may be carry-over from other donors' samples.

The sample holds a few counts of this clonotype. The chain couples TRBV10-3 to TRBJ2-7; a possible D gene is TRBD2 (7 bases). Germline V gene sequence: CDR1 ENHRY, CDR2 SYGVKD. There are 15 residues in the CDR3. The V end lost 3 bases, the J end lost 5 bases, and 17 bases lay between the germline ends. The CDR3 DNA sequence: TGTGCCATCAGTGATTCGTGGGGGGGCCCCGACGAGCAGTACTTC. It codes for CAISDSWGGPDEQYF.

This clonotype was seen a few times. The V gene is TRBV6-2 or TRBV6-3, the J gene TRBJ2-5; D is unresolved. Germline V gene sequence: CDR1 MNHEY, CDR2 SVGEGT. CDR3 length equals 14 residues. The V gene lost 2 bases and the J gene lost 0 bases, with 7 bases spanning the gap. The CDR3 sequence: CASSYVGNQETQYF. The CDR3 nucleotides are TGTGCCAGCAGTTACGTGGGGAACCAAGAGACCCAGTACTTC.

This clonotype was seen only once. The DNA of the CDR3 is TGTGCCAGCAGCTTAGGGGGACAGGGGTTATACGAGCAGTACTTC. Its protein product is CASSLGGQGLYEQYF. The rearrangement joins TRBV11-2 to TRBJ2-7; TRBD1 agrees at 10 bases. This CDR3 is 15 amino acids long. With V trimmed by 1 base and J by 4 bases, 4 bases remained unmatched. Per the germline V gene, CDR1 is SGHAT and CDR2 is FQNNGV.

J is TRBJ2-1 and V is TRBV9; D gene uncertain. Germline V CDR1 and CDR2: SGDLS, YYNGEE. This CDR3 comprises 13 residues. The V end lost 1 base, the J end lost 4 bases, and 6 bases lay between the germline ends. CDR3 DNA sequence: TGTGCCAGCAGCGTATGGGATTACAATGAGCAGTTCTTC. Protein: CASSVWDYNEQFF.

The chain recombines TRBV10-3 with TRBJ1-5; weak D call: TRBD1 (6 bases). The CDR3 consists of 15 residues. Trimming pared 6 bases from V and 3 bases from J, leaving 15 bases between. Germline CDR1 and CDR2: ENHRY and SYGVKD. Written as DNA, the CDR3 is TGTGCCATCAGCCCGGGACACGATCCCAATCAGCCCCAGCATTTT. It specifies CAISPGHDPNQPQHF.

In DNA, the CDR3 is TGCGCCAGCAGCCCACAGCCAGGAACCTACGAGCAGTACTTC. Residues: CASSPQPGTYEQYF. The rearrangement joins TRBV4-1 to TRBJ2-7; D is unresolved. V lost 4 bases and J lost 2, with 12 bases in between. This CDR3 has 14 amino acids. In germline, CDR1 is MGHRA, CDR2 YSYEKL.

The V gene is TRBV20-1, the J gene TRBJ1-5, with D perhaps TRBD1 (5 bases). CDR3 length: 13 amino acids. Germline CDR1 DFQATT, CDR2 SNEGSKA (reference sequence). The germline V and J ends were trimmed by 4 bases and 4 bases, with 11 bases remaining between them. The CDR3: CSAKGVGNQPQHF. The CDR3, as DNA: TGCAGTGCTAAAGGGGTTGGGAATCAGCCCCAGCATTTT.

V is TRBV7-9 and J is TRBJ2-7, with 9 bases fitting TRBD1. V lost 5 bases to trimming and J lost 3 bases; unmatched junction nucleotides: 5. The CDR3 has 14 amino acids. From germline, CDR1 is SEHNR and CDR2 FQNEAQ (reference sequence). The chain's CDR3 is CASSGTTGGYEQYF. CDR3 nucleotide sequence: TGTGCCAGCAGCGGCACGACAGGGGGCTACGAGCAGTACTTC. Together with reference TRBV7-9 and TRBJ2-7, the CDR3 gives the full variable domain: DTGVSQNPRHKITKRGQNVTFRCDPISEHNRLYWYRQTLGQGPEFLTYFQNEAQLEKSRLLSDRFSAERPKGSFSTLEIQRTEQGDSAMYLCASSGTTGGYEQYFGPGTRLTVT.

The chain carries TRBV6-1 and TRBJ1-1; D unclear. The CDR3 extends over 13 amino acids. Germline-derived CDR1 and CDR2 are MNHNS and SASEGT. V dropped 5 bases and J dropped 5 bases, with 12 bases sitting between them. The CDR3 bases are TGTGCCAGCAGTACCGGGCTGAGGACTGAAGCTTTCTTT. Protein: CASSTGLRTEAFF.

The rearrangement links TRBV5-1 to TRBJ2-7; 9 nucleotides agree with TRBD1. V dropped 4 bases and J dropped 0; count of bases not matched to a gene: 5. The CDR3 totals 15 residues. Per the germline V gene, CDR1 is SGHRS and CDR2 is YFSETQ. This CDR3 is CASSTWTGASYEQYF. The CDR3 nucleotides are TGCGCCAGCAGCACCTGGACAGGGGCCTCCTACGAGCAGTACTTC.

V and J are TRBV7-8 and TRBJ2-1; 12 bases are a match to TRBD2. Looked up from germline, CDR1 is SGHVS and CDR2 is FQNEAQ. This CDR3 has 15 residues. V shed 2 bases, J shed 8 bases, and the junction held 4 bases outside the gene matches. In nucleotides, the CDR3 is TGTGCCAGCAGCTTACCGAGGACTAGCGGGGATGAGCAGTTCTTC. Translation gives CASSLPRTSGDEQFF.

There are a few counts of this clonotype. Here the CDR3 DNA reads TGTGCCAGCAGTTACGTGGGAGGGGTGAACACCGGGGAGCTGTTTTTT. Its protein product is CASSYVGGVNTGELFF. This chain connects TRBV6-2 or TRBV6-3 to TRBJ2-2, with 7 nucleotides matching TRBD2. V gave up 2 bases and J gave up 1 base; unmatched junction bases: 4. CDR3 length: 16 residues. Germline V gene data show CDR1 as MNHEY and CDR2 as SVGEGT.

The rearrangement links TRBV28 to TRBJ2-5, with 11 bases aligning to TRBD1. CDR1 is MDHEN and CDR2 is SYDVKM in the germline V gene. Germline trimming cut 6 bases from V and 2 bases from J; bases unmatched to any gene: 8. This CDR3 region has 16 residues. CDR3 coding DNA: TGTGCCAGCAGACCCGGGACAGGGGGGAGGCAAGAGACCCAGTACTTC. This codes for CASRPGTGGRQETQYF.

This clonotype was seen only a few times. V gene TRBV7-2 combines with J gene TRBJ1-3; D is perhaps TRBD1 (6 bases). With 5 bases removed from V and 0 bases from J, the gap between germline ends came to 11 bases. Germline V gene sequence: CDR1 SGHTA, CDR2 FQGNSA. The CDR3 contains 15 residues. This CDR3 is CASSQDSSSGNTIYF. DNA of the CDR3: TGTGCCAGCAGCCAGGACAGCAGCTCTGGAAACACCATATATTTT.

This chain links TRBV19 with TRBJ1-2, with D unclear. Per the germline V gene, CDR1 is LNHDA and CDR2 is SQIVND (reference sequence). This CDR3 spans 17 amino acids. V was pared by 3 bases and J by 7 bases, with 24 bases between. The DNA of the CDR3 is TGTGCCAGTAGTATCATCTTTCCCGGCCTAGCACCCGGTGGCTACACCTTC. Its protein product is CASSIIFPGLAPGGYTF.

The rearrangement uses TRBV4-1 and TRBJ2-2; TRBD1 matches 8 bases. Germline V gene sequence: CDR1 MGHRA, CDR2 YSYEKL. V lost 4 bases and J lost 3; bases outside the gene matches: 7. The CDR3 is made up of 16 amino acids. CDR3 sequence: CASSLGQGGDTGELFF. CDR3 sequence (DNA): TGCGCCAGCAGCCTTGGACAGGGAGGAGACACCGGGGAGCTGTTTTTT.

A few counts support this clonotype. V is TRBV7-2 and J is TRBJ2-3; 15 nucleotides line up with TRBD2. Losses at the gene ends were 6 bases for V and 6 bases for J; bases not matched to a gene: 16. Germline CDR1 is SGHTA and CDR2 is FQGNSA. This CDR3 is built from 19 residues. For the CDR3, the DNA is TGTGCCAGCAGACGATCCGGGACTAGCGGGGGGCCTTTTTTTGATACGCAGTATTTT. Encoded protein: CASRRSGTSGGPFFDTQYF.

V usage is TRBV12-3 or TRBV12-4 and J usage is TRBJ2-6; D call uncertain. With 3 bases removed from V and 3 bases from J, the gap between germline ends came to 3 bases. The CDR3 is 13 amino acids. The CDR3 nucleotides read TGTGCCAGCAGTTTTGTTGGGGCCAACGTCCTGACTTTC. Protein product: CASSFVGANVLTF.

The chain has TRBV6-1 and TRBJ1-1; TRBD1 might be the D (5 bases). Germline V gene data show CDR1 as MNHNS and CDR2 as SASEGT. The CDR3 loop spans 16 amino acids. The V end lost 6 bases, the J end lost 0 bases, and 17 bases lay between the germline ends. The CDR3 nucleotides read TGTGCCAGCAGGGGATCCAGGGCAGGTATGAACACTGAAGCTTTCTTT. As protein: CASRGSRAGMNTEAFF.

The gene calls are TRBV6-5 and TRBJ2-7, with 8 positions matching TRBD1. The trim removed 2 bases at V and 5 bases at J, leaving 5 bases unmatched. Looked up from germline, CDR1 is MNHEY and CDR2 is SVGAGI. The CDR3 is 14 amino acids. CDR3 sequence (DNA): TGTGCCAGCAGTTACCAGGGGGCTCTGGACGAGCAGTACTTC. It is translated as CASSYQGALDEQYF.

As concerns this clonotype: A junction end diverges from the germline sequence, so it may reflect a read error. The chain combines TRBV6-1 with TRBJ2-7, with TRBD1 identical over 10 bases. The CDR3 has 14 residues. CDR1 and CDR2 (germline): MNHNS, SASEGT. This CDR3 reads CARRWTGGNYEQYF. As DNA, the CDR3 is TGTGCCCGCAGATGGACAGGGGGGAACTACGAGCAGTACTTC.